The TCR beta chain under discussion was sequenced for a study of cytomegalovirus exposure and HLA in healthy donors. Whole-study findings and limits: Analyzed later, most CMV-associated TCR beta chains appeared HLA-restricted.

The PCR employed 60 Vbeta primers together with 13 Jbeta primers. TCRdb's copy holds only in-frame clones and misses some; the assay was immunoSEQ multiplex PCR. There are some 180,000 clones in the sample; 65% to 90% occur only once, and less than 2.5% lies in the top ten. This clone was counted once. Its target is unknown. Sequences were obtained from PBMCs. The TCR comes from a woman aged 45 to 65 in good health and CMV-seronegative.

The CDR3 here is CASSLAAGATDTQYF. The CDR3 nucleotides read TGTGCCAGCAGCTTAGCGGCAGGGGCCACAGATACGCAGTATTTT. This chain uses TRBV7-9 with TRBJ2-3; D perhaps matches TRBD1 (6 bases). V was cut by 0 bases and J by 2 bases, with 9 bases left in between. The CDR3 has 15 residues. The germline gives CDR1 SEHNR, CDR2 FQNEAQ (reference sequence).